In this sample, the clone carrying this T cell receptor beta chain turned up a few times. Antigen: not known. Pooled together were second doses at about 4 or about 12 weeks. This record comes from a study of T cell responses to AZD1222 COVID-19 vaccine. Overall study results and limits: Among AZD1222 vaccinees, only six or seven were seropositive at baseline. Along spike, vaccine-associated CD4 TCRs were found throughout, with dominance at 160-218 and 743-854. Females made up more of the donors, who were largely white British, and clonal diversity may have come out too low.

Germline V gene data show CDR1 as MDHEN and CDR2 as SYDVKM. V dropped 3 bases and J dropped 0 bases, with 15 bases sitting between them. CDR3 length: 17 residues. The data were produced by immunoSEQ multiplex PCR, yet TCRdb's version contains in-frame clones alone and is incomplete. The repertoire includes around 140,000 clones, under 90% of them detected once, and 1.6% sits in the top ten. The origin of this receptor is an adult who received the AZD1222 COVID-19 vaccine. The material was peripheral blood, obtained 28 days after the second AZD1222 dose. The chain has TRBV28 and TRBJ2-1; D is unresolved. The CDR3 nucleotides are TGTGCCAGCAGTTTGCAGGCGCCTCTAAGCTCCTACAATGAGCAGTTCTTC. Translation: CASSLQAPLSSYNEQFF.